A selection of T cell receptor beta chains follows, all from one sample in a study of T-cell reconstitution after alpha-beta-depleted transplantation in children. TCRdb re-analysed the PCR reads in MiXCR, keeping a single row per CDR3 protein. The table includes a few hundred thousand distinct CDR3 sequences, 9.5% to 13% detected once. The input for sequencing was PBMCs from the stem cell graft donor, taken from the stem cell graft. These receptors were obtained from a human donor who donated a stem cell graft to a child with acute myeloid leukemia. Each CDR3 is given with its conserved first and last residue. D genes are given only for firm matches. Only some rows state a clone size, as once, few, many or a class for expanded clones.

j_call,d_call,clone_size,v_call,cdr3_aa,cdr3_nt
TRBJ2-7,.,.,TRBV25-1,CASSPTPSTSTYEQYF,TGTGCCAGCTCCCCTACTCCTAGCACCTCCACCTACGAGCAGTACTTC
TRBJ2-7,TRBD1,.,TRBV20-1,CSAETGQDLYEQYF,TGCAGTGCCGAGACGGGACAGGACCTATACGAGCAGTACTTC
TRBJ2-7,TRBD2,few,TRBV11-1,CASSLWGIATSGRSSYEQYF,TGTGCCAGCAGCTTATGGGGAATTGCGACTAGCGGGAGGAGCTCCTACGAGCAGTACTTC
TRBJ2-1,.,few,TRBV5-1,CASSLDRLNEQFF,TGCGCCAGCAGCTTGGACAGGCTGAATGAGCAGTTCTTC
TRBJ2-7,TRBD2,.,TRBV27,CASSSPRLAGIYEQYF,TGTGCCAGCAGTTCCCCCAGACTAGCGGGCATCTACGAGCAGTACTTC
TRBJ1-1,TRBD1,.,TRBV20-1,CSVIHGQANTEAFF,TGCAGTGTCATACACGGACAGGCGAACACTGAAGCTTTCTTT
TRBJ2-1,.,.,TRBV30,CAWRSQGLYNEQFF,TGTGCCTGGAGGTCTCAGGGGCTATACAATGAGCAGTTCTTC
TRBJ2-5,TRBD2,.,TRBV20-1,CSAMSAGGPQETQYF,TGCAGTGCTATGTCGGCGGGAGGGCCCCAAGAGACCCAGTACTTC
TRBJ2-5,TRBD2,many,TRBV6-5,CASSYSGTSFVGTQYF,TGTGCCAGCAGTTACTCCGGGACTAGTTTTGTTGGGACCCAGTACTTC
TRBJ2-7,TRBD2,few,TRBV20-1,CSARGLAGGPWEQYF,TGCAGTGCTAGGGGGCTAGCGGGAGGGCCGTGGGAGCAGTACTTC
TRBJ2-1,.,.,TRBV11-1,CASSASYPGEQFF,TGTGCCAGCAGCGCCTCGTACCCGGGTGAGCAGTTCTTC
TRBJ2-2,.,.,TRBV11-2,CASSFVGGTGELFF,TGTGCCAGCAGCTTCGTTGGGGGGACCGGGGAGCTGTTTTTT
TRBJ1-2,TRBD1,once,TRBV5-6,CASSLAGQGANGYTF,TGTGCCAGCAGCTTGGCCGGGCAGGGGGCTAACGGCTACACCTTC
TRBJ2-5,.,many,TRBV10-3,CAISELSEQETQYF,TGTGCCATCAGTGAGCTAAGCGAGCAAGAGACCCAGTACTTC
TRBJ2-4,TRBD2,.,TRBV20-1,CSASEGLAGARIQYF,TGCAGTGCTAGCGAGGGACTAGCGGGAGCACGCATTCAGTACTTC
TRBJ2-1,TRBD2,once,TRBV20-1,CSAPRTSGQSSYNEQFF,TGCAGTGCTCCTCGGACTAGCGGGCAGAGCTCCTACAATGAGCAGTTCTTC
TRBJ2-5,.,.,TRBV6-2/TRBV6-3,CASSYSREETQYF,TGTGCCAGCAGTTACTCCAGGGAAGAGACCCAGTACTTC
TRBJ2-1,.,.,TRBV6-1,CASSEAGGNEQFF,TGTGCCAGCAGTGAAGCCGGCGGCAATGAGCAGTTCTTC
TRBJ1-2,.,.,TRBV7-9,CARSPGGDYGYTF,TGTGCCAGGAGCCCCGGGGGGGACTATGGCTACACCTTC
TRBJ2-2,.,few,TRBV15,CATSRGDSTGELFF,TGTGCCACCAGCAGAGGAGACAGCACCGGGGAGCTGTTTTTT
TRBJ2-3,TRBD2,many,TRBV29-1,CSVVTSGAITDTQYF,TGCAGCGTAGTCACTAGCGGAGCTATCACAGATACGCAGTATTTT
TRBJ2-1,TRBD2,.,TRBV10-2,CASSVGLAGDYNEQFF,TGCGCCAGCAGTGTGGGACTAGCGGGGGACTACAATGAGCAGTTCTTC
TRBJ2-7,.,.,TRBV15,CATSDGGQVYEQYF,TGTGCCACCAGCGACGGAGGGCAGGTTTACGAGCAGTACTTC
TRBJ2-3,TRBD2,few,TRBV7-3,CASSLGRGAMTDTQYF,TGTGCCAGCAGCTTAGGGCGGGGGGCCATGACGGATACGCAGTATTTT
TRBJ1-6,.,few,TRBV12-3/TRBV12-4,CASSLSQGSSPLHF,TGTGCCAGCAGTTTATCACAGGGAAGTTCACCCCTCCACTTT
TRBJ2-2,TRBD1,many,TRBV7-6,CASSLGTGGNGELFF,TGTGCCAGCAGCCTCGGGACAGGGGGAAACGGGGAGCTGTTTTTT
TRBJ2-3,TRBD2,.,TRBV11-2,CASSMTSGRAGSDTQYF,TGTGCCAGCAGCATGACTAGCGGGAGGGCCGGCTCAGATACGCAGTATTTT
TRBJ2-7,.,many,TRBV5-1,CASSGSYEQYF,TGCGCCAGCAGTGGCTCCTACGAGCAGTACTTC
TRBJ2-1,TRBD2,few,TRBV12-5,CASGLIGLATVNMSSYNEQFF,TGTGCTAGTGGTTTGATTGGACTAGCTACCGTTAACATGAGCTCCTACAATGAGCAGTTCTTC
TRBJ2-1,.,.,TRBV29-1,CSAQQGPYNEQFF,TGCAGCGCCCAACAGGGCCCCTACAATGAGCAGTTCTTC
TRBJ1-1,.,.,TRBV9,CASSVGGALTEAFF,TGTGCCAGCAGCGTGGGGGGGGCTCTAACTGAAGCTTTCTTT
TRBJ2-5,.,.,TRBV7-7,CASSLGVTEVGDQYF,TGTGCTAGCAGCTTAGGGGTGACGGAGGTGGGGGACCAGTACTTC
TRBJ2-5,TRBD2,few,TRBV5-1,CASSPPGLAGQETQYF,TGCGCCAGCAGCCCTCCCGGACTAGCGGGACAAGAGACCCAGTACTTC
TRBJ2-7,.,many,TRBV5-1,CASSLGLGYEQYF,TGCGCCAGCAGCTTGGGATTAGGTTACGAGCAGTACTTC
TRBJ2-7,TRBD1,few,TRBV12-3/TRBV12-4,CASSAGTGKQYF,TGTGCCAGCAGCGCCGGGACAGGGAAGCAGTACTTC
TRBJ2-1,.,few,TRBV5-5,CASSFRGGSSYNEQFF,TGTGCCAGCAGCTTTAGGGGGGGGAGCTCCTACAATGAGCAGTTCTTC
TRBJ2-6,TRBD2,few,TRBV6-5,CASSYSVGRGLSGANVLTF,TGTGCCAGCAGTTACTCCGTAGGGAGGGGACTCTCTGGGGCCAACGTCCTGACTTTC
TRBJ1-4,.,few,TRBV20-1,CSATDGATNEKLFF,TGCAGTGCCACGGACGGGGCAACTAATGAAAAACTGTTTTTT
TRBJ2-7,TRBD1,few,TRBV12-3/TRBV12-4,CASSSGQDKQYF,TGTGCCAGCAGTTCGGGACAGGATAAGCAGTACTTC
TRBJ2-1,TRBD1,.,TRBV7-8,CASSLAWDREMGQFF,TGTGCCAGCAGCTTAGCTTGGGACAGGGAAATGGGGCAGTTCTTC
TRBJ2-3,TRBD2,few,TRBV20-1,CSARQSSGSADTQYF,TGCAGTGCCCGGCAGTCTAGCGGGAGTGCAGATACGCAGTATTTT